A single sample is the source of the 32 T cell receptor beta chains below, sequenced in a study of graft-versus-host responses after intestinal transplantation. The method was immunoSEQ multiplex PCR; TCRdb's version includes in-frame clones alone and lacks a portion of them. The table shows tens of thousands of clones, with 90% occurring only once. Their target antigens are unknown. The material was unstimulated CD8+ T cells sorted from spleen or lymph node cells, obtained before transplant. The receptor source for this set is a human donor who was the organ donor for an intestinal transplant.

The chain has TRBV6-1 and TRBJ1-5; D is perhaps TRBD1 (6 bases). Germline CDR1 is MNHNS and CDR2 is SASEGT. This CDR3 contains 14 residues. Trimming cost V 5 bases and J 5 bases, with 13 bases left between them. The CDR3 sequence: CASSLRQEDQPQHF. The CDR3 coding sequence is TGTGCCAGCAGTCTGAGACAGGAGGATCAGCCCCAGCATTTT.

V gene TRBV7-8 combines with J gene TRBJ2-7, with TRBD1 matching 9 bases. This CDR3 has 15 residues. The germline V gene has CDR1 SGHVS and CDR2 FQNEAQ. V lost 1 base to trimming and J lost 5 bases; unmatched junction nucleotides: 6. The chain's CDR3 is CASSLGSGTGNEQYV. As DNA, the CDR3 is TGTGCCAGCAGCTTAGGATCCGGGACAGGGAACGAGCAGTACGTC.

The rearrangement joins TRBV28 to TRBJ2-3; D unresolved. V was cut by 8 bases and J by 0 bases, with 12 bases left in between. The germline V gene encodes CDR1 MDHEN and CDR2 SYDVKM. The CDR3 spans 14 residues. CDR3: CASGPWVSTDTQYF. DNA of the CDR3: TGTGCCAGCGGGCCCTGGGTTAGCACAGATACGCAGTATTTT.

The CDR3 sequence is CASRGSPTGYVSGNTIYF. In nucleotides, the CDR3 is TGTGCCAGCAGGGGGTCCCCCACAGGGTATGTCTCTGGAAACACCATATATTTT. This rearrangement joins TRBV2 to TRBJ1-3, with D maybe TRBD1 (6 bases). The CDR3 runs to 18 residues. V lost 6 bases to trimming and J lost 0 bases, with 21 bases between them. CDR1 and CDR2 from the germline V gene are SNHLY and FYNNEI.

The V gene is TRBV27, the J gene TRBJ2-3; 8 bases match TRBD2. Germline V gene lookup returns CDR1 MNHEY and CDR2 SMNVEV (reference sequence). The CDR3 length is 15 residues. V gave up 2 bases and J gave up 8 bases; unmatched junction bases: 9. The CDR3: CASSLPGGVFGTQYF. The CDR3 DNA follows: TGTGCCAGCAGTTTACCGGGGGGGGTCTTTGGTACGCAGTATTTT.

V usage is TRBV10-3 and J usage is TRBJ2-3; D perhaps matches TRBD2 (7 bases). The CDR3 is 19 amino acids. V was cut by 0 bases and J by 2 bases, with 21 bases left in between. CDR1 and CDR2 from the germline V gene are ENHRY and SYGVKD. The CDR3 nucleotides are TGTGCCATCAGTGAGTCTGGGGGCAGGGAGGGTAGGGACACAGATACGCAGTATTTT. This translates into CAISESGGREGRDTDTQYF.

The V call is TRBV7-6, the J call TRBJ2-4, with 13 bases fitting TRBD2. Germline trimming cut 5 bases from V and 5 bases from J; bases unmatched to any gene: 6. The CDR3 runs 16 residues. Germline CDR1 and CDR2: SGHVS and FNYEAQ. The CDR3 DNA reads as TGTGCCAGCAGCGAACTAGCGGGGGGGCCCGAAAACATTCAGTACTTC. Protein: CASSELAGGPENIQYF.

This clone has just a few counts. Here the CDR3 reads CASSNYTDGSYGYTF. CDR3 bases: TGTGCCAGTAGTAACTACACCGATGGCAGCTATGGCTACACCTTC. J is TRBJ1-2 and V is TRBV19; D gene unclear. CDR3 length: 15 amino acids. With 4 bases removed from V and 4 bases from J, the gap between germline ends came to 16 bases. Germline V gives CDR1 LNHDA, CDR2 SQIVND (reference sequence). Combining the CDR3 with reference TRBV19 and TRBJ1-2 gives the whole variable domain DGGITQSPKYLFRKEGQNVTLSCEQNLNHDAMYWYRQDPGQGLRLIYYSQIVNDFQKGDIAEGYSVSREKKESFPLTVTSAQKNPTAFYLCASSNYTDGSYGYTFGSGTRLTVV.

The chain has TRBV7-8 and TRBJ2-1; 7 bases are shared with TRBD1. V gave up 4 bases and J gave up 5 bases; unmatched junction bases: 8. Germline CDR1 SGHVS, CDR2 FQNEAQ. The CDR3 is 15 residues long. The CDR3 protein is CASSSTRQGDNEQFF. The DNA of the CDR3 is TGTGCCAGCAGCTCGACACGACAGGGAGACAATGAGCAGTTCTTC.

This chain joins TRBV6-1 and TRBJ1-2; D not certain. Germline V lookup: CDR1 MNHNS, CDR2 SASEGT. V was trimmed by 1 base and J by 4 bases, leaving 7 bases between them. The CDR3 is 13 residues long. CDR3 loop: CASSEGQIYGYTF. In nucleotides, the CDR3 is TGTGCCAGCAGTGAAGGTCAGATCTATGGCTACACCTTC.

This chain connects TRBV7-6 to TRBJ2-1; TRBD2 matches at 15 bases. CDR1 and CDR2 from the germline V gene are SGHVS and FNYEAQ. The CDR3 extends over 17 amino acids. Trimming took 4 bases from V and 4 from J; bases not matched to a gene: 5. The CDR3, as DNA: TGTGCCAGCAGCTCCGGGACTAGCGGGGGGTCATACAATGAGCAGTTCTTC. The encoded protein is CASSSGTSGGSYNEQFF.

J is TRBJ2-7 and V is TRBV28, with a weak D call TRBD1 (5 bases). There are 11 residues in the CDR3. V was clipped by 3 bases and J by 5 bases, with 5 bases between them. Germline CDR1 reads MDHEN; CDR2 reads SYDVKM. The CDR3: CASSLGHEQYV. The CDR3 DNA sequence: TGTGCCAGCAGTTTGGGGCACGAGCAGTACGTC.

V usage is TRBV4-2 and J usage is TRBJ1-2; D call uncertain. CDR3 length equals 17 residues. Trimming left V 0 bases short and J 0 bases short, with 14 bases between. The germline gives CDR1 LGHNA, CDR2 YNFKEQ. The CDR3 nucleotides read TGTGCCAGCAGCCAAGATCGATCGGGATCGGCTAACTATGGCTACACCTTC. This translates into CASSQDRSGSANYGYTF.

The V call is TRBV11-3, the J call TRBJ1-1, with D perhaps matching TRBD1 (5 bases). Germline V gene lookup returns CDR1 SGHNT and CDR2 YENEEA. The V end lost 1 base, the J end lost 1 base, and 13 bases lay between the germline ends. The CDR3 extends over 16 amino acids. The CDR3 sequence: CASSLGGREGNTEAFF. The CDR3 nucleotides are TGTGCCAGCAGCTTAGGGGGCAGGGAAGGGAACACTGAAGCTTTCTTT.

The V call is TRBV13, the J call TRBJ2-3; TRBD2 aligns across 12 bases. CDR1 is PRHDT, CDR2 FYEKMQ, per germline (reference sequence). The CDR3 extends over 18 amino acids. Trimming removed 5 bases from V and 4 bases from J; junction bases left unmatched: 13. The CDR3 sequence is CASSPEPASGGAPDTQYF. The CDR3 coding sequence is TGTGCCAGCAGCCCCGAACCGGCTAGCGGGGGGGCCCCAGATACGCAGTATTTT.

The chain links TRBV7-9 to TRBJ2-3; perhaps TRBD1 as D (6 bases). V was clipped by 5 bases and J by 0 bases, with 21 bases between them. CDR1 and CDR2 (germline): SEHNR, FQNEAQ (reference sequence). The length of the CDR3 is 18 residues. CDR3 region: CASSLPINWDTSTDTQYF. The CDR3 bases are TGTGCCAGCAGCCTACCGATAAACTGGGACACCAGCACAGATACGCAGTATTTT.

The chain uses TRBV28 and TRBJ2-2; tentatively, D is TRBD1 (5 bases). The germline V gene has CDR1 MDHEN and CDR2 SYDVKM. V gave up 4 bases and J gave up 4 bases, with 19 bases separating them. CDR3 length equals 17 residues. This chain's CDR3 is CASSCLQAHLRTGELFF. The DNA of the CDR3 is TGTGCCAGCAGTTGCCTACAGGCCCATCTTCGCACCGGGGAGCTGTTTTTT.

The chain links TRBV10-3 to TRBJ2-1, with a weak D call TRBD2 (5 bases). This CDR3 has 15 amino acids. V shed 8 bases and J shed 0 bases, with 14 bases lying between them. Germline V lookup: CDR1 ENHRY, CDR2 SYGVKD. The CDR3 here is CAIVRDYNSYNEQFF. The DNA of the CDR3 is TGTGCCATCGTACGAGACTACAACTCCTACAATGAGCAGTTCTTC.

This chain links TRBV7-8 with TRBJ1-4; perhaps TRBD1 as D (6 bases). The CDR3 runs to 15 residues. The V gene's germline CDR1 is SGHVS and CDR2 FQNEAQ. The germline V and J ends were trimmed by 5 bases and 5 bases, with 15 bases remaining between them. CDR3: CASSPGEQLNEKLFF. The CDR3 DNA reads TGTGCCAGCAGCCCAGGGGAACAATTGAATGAAAAACTGTTTTTT.

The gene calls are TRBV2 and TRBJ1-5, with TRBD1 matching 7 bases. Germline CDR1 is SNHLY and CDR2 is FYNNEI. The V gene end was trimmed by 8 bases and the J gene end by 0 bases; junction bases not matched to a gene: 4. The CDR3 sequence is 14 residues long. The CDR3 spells CASLGTDSNQPQHF. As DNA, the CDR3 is TGTGCCAGCCTTGGGACAGATAGCAATCAGCCCCAGCATTTT.

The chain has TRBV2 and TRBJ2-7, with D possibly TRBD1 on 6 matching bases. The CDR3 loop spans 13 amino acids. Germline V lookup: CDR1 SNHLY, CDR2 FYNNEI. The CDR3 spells CASGTGYPIPPFV. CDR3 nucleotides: TGTGCCAGCGGAACAGGGTACCCGATCCCCCCGTTTGTC.

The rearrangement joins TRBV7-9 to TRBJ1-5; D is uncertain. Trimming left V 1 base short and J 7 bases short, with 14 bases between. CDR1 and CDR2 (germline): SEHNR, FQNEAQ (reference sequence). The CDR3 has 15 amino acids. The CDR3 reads CASSLEAEVGQPQHF. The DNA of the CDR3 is TGTGCCAGCAGCTTAGAGGCGGAGGTCGGGCAGCCCCAGCATTTT.

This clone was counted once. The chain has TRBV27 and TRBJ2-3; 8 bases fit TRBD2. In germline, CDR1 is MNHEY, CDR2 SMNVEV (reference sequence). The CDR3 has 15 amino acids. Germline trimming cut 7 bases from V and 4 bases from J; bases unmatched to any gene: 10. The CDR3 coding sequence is TGTGCCAGCACCACGACGGGGGGGCCTGCAGATACGCAGTATTTT. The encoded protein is CASTTTGGPADTQYF.

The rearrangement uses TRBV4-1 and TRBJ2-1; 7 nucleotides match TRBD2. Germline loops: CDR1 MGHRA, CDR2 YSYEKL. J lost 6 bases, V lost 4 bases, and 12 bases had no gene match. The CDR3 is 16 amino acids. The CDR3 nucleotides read TGCGCCAGCAGCCGATCGGGAGACGGGGGGACCAATGAGCAGTTCTTC. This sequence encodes CASSRSGDGGTNEQFF.

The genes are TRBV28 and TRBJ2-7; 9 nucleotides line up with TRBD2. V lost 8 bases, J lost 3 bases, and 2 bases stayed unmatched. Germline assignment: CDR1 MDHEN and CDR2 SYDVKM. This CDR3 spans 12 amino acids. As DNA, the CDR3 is TGTGCCAGCTCGACTAGCGGCTACGAGCAGTACGTC. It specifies CASSTSGYEQYV.

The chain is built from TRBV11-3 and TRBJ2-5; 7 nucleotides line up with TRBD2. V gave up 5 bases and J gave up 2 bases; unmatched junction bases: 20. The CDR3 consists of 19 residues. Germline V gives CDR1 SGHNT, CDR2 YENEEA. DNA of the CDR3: TGTGCCAGCAGCAACCGTATGGGAGGGGTAGCGGGCCCACAAGAGACCCAGTACTTC. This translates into CASSNRMGGVAGPQETQYF.

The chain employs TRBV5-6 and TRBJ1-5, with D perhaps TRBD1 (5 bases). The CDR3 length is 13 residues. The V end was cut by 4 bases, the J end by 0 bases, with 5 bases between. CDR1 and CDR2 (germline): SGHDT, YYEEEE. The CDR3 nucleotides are TGTGCCAGCAGCCAGGGTAGCAATCAGCCCCAGCATTTT. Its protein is CASSQGSNQPQHF.

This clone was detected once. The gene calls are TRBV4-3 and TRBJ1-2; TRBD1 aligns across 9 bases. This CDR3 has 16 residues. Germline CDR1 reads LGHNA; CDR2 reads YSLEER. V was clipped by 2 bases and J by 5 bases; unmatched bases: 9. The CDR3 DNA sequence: TGCGCCAGCAGCCAACTACGGACAGGGGAAAATTATGGCTACACCTTC. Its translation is CASSQLRTGENYGYTF.

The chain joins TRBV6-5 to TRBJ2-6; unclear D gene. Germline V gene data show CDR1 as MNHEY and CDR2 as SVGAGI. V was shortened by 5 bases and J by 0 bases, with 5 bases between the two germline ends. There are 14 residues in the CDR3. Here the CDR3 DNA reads TGTGCCAGCAGTGACAACTCTGGGGCCAACGTCCTGACTTTC. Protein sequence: CASSDNSGANVLTF.

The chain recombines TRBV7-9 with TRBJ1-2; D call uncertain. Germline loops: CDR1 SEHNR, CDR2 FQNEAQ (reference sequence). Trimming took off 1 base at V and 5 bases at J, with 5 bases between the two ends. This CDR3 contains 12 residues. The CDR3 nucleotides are TGTGCCAGCAGCTTAGGAGTATATGGCTACACCTTC. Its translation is CASSLGVYGYTF.

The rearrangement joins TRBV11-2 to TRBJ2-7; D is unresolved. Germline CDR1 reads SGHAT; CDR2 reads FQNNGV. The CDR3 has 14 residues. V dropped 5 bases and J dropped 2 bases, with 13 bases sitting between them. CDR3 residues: CASSIFFSPYEQYV. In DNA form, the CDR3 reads TGTGCCAGCAGCATTTTTTTTAGCCCCTACGAGCAGTACGTC.

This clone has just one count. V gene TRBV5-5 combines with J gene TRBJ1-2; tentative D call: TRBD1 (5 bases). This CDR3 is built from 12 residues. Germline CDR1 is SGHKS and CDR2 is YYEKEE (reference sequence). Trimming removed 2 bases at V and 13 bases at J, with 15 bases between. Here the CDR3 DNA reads TGTGCCAGCAGCTTAACAGGAGAAGGTTTCACCTTC. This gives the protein CASSLTGEGFTF.